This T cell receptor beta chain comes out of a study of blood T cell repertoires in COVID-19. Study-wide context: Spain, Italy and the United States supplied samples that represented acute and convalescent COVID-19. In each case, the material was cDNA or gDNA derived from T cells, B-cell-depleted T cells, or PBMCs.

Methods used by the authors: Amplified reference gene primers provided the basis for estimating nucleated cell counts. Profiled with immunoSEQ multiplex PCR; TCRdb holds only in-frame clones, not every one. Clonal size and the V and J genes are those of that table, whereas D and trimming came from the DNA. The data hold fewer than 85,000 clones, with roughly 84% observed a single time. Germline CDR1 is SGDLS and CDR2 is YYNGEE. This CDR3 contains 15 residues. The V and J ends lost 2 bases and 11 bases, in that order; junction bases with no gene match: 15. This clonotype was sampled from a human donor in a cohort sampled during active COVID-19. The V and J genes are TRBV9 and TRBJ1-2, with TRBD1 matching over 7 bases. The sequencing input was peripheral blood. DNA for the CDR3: TGTGCCAGCAGCGTTGGGACAGTTTCTCTTATGGGGTACACCTTC. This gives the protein CASSVGTVSLMGYTF.